This TCR beta chain was identified in a study of T cells after yellow fever vaccination. Trimming took 1 base from V and 3 from J, leaving 3 bases between them. The CDR3 sequence is 12 residues long. Germline-derived CDR1 and CDR2 are PRHDT and FYEKMQ (reference sequence). 5'RACE template switching added a universal primer site and UMIs to TCR cDNA. TCRdb analysed the 5' RACE reads with MiXCR anew, one entry per CDR3 protein. The table lists 50,000 to 75,000 distinct CDR3 sequences, approximately 6.5% of them singletons. The specimen was CD8+ T cells sorted from PBMCs, collected on the day of the first yellow fever vaccination. The gene calls are TRBV13 and TRBJ2-5, with unresolved D. The source of this sequence is a young man who received the YFV17D yellow fever vaccine. CDR3 amino acids: CASSLEEETQYF. The CDR3 DNA is TGTGCCAGCAGCTTAGAAGAAGAGACCCAGTACTTC.